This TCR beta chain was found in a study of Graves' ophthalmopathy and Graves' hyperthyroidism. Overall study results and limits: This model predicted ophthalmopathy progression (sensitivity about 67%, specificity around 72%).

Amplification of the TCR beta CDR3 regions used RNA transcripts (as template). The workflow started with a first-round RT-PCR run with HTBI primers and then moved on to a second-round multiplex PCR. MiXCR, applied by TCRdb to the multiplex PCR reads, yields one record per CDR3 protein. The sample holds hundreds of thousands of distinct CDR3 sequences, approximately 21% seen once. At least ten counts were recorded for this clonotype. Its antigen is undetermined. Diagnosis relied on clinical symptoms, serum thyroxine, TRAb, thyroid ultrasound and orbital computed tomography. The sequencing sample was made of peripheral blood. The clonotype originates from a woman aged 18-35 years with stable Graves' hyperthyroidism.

CDR3 DNA: TGTGCCAGCAGCCGGACCGATGGGTATACCCAGTACTTC. Translation: CASSRTDGYTQYF. This chain uses TRBV7-9 with TRBJ2-5; D remains unclear. V was shortened by 5 bases and J by 8 bases, with 15 bases between the two germline ends. The CDR3 totals 13 residues. Looked up from germline, CDR1 is SEHNR and CDR2 is FQNEAQ (reference sequence).